Listed here are 25 T cell receptor beta chains from one sample, sequenced in a study of T cells after yellow fever vaccination. TCRdb re-called the 5' RACE reads through MiXCR, storing one row per CDR3 protein. Here the sample spans approximately 330,000 distinct CDR3 sequences, roughly an eighth being singletons. The sample was CD4+ T cells sorted from PBMCs, taken 15 days after the yellow fever booster vaccination. The receptors shown here come from a man between 18 and 29 years old who received the YFV17D yellow fever vaccine.

The sample holds a few counts of this clonotype. The chain links TRBV27 to TRBJ2-2; 7 bases line up with TRBD1. Germline V gene lookup returns CDR1 MNHEY and CDR2 SMNVEV (reference sequence). The CDR3 loop spans 15 amino acids. V lost 7 bases, J lost 2 bases, and 7 bases stayed unmatched. The CDR3 DNA reads as TGTGCCAGCACGTCCGGGACAGAAAACACCGGGGAGCTGTTTTTT. This gives the protein CASTSGTENTGELFF.

The chain has TRBV7-9 and TRBJ1-1; D is unresolved. Trimming took 5 bases from V and 10 from J, leaving 14 bases between them. Looked up from germline, CDR1 is SEHNR and CDR2 is FQNEAQ (reference sequence). The CDR3 is 12 amino acids. CDR3 sequence: CASSPPLSRAFF. The CDR3, as DNA: TGTGCCAGCAGCCCCCCGCTAAGTAGAGCTTTCTTT.

This clonotype was observed a few times. The V gene is TRBV6-5, the J gene TRBJ1-1; possible D gene TRBD1, 6 bases. The CDR3 has 15 amino acids. Trimming left V 0 bases short and J 1 base short, with 9 bases between. CDR1 and CDR2 from the germline V gene are MNHEY and SVGAGI. Written as DNA, the CDR3 is TGTGCCAGCAGTTACTCGCCGGGGGCGAACACTGAAGCTTTCTTT. This translates into CASSYSPGANTEAFF.

This clonotype showed up many times. V usage is TRBV20-1 and J usage is TRBJ2-1, with a possible D match to TRBD1 (5 bases). The CDR3 covers 13 residues. With 4 bases removed from V and 8 bases from J, the gap between germline ends came to 15 bases. Germline V gene sequence: CDR1 DFQATT, CDR2 SNEGSKA (reference sequence). CDR3 sequence: CSATGINFYEQFF. The DNA for the CDR3 is TGCAGTGCTACAGGGATAAATTTCTATGAGCAGTTCTTC.

This clonotype has just a few counts. The V gene is TRBV5-4, the J gene TRBJ1-4, with D uncertain. CDR1 and CDR2 from the germline V gene are SGHNT and YYREEE (reference sequence). The CDR3 is 14 residues long. V lost 4 bases and J 3 bases, leaving 10 bases between the germline ends. CDR3 region: CASSPEEPNEKLFF. CDR3 bases: TGTGCCAGCAGCCCCGAGGAGCCTAATGAAAAACTGTTTTTT.

V is TRBV30 and J is TRBJ1-6; perhaps TRBD1 as D (6 bases). Trimming shortened V by 4 bases and J by 7 bases, and 17 bases separated the two germline ends. The CDR3 has 15 residues. Germline assignment: CDR1 GTSNPN and CDR2 SVGIG (reference sequence). CDR3 DNA sequence: TGTGCCTGGATTCCTGCAGGGGCCACCAATTCACCCCTCCACTTT. Amino acid sequence: CAWIPAGATNSPLHF.

This chain connects TRBV7-3 to TRBJ1-1; D perhaps matches TRBD1 (6 bases). In germline, CDR1 is SGHTA, CDR2 FQGTGA. V was shortened by 5 bases and J by 3 bases, with 13 bases between the two germline ends. CDR3 length equals 14 residues. CDR3 amino acids: CASSPRGSHTEAFF. The DNA of the CDR3 is TGTGCCAGCAGCCCAAGGGGGTCCCACACTGAAGCTTTCTTT.

The chain carries TRBV10-2 and TRBJ2-1; D not resolved. V dropped 3 bases and J dropped 12 bases, with 12 bases sitting between them. This CDR3 contains 12 residues. Germline V gene sequence: CDR1 WSHSY, CDR2 SAAADI. The CDR3 bases are TGCGCCAGCAGTGACCGAGAATCCCGGCAGTTCTTC. The encoded protein is CASSDRESRQFF.

This clonotype was seen more than once but under ten times. The chain recombines TRBV9 with TRBJ1-6, with 8 positions matching TRBD1. Germline loops: CDR1 SGDLS, CDR2 YYNGEE. This CDR3 is 15 amino acids long. J was trimmed by 8 bases and V by 4 bases; bases with no gene match: 8. The CDR3 nucleotides are TGTGCCAGCAGCCCTTACACAGGGGGGTATTCACCCCTCCACTTT. It codes for CASSPYTGGYSPLHF.

This clonotype came up a few times. One junction end disagrees with the germline gene, perhaps due to a read error. V usage is TRBV7-2 and J usage is TRBJ2-5, with D possibly TRBD2 on 6 matching bases. Per germline, CDR1 SGHTA and CDR2 FQGNSA. This CDR3 is built from 14 residues. The CDR3 DNA reads as TGTGCCAGCAGCTTTGTCTGGGGGGACTCCCTCTGGGGCTTC. As protein: CASSFVWGDSLWGF.

This clonotype was seen only a few times. The chain joins TRBV3-1 to TRBJ2-7; the match to TRBD1 covers 7 bases. V gave up 2 bases and J gave up 5 bases; unmatched junction bases: 3. CDR1 and CDR2 from the germline V gene are LGHDT and YNNKEL (reference sequence). This CDR3 has 13 residues. The CDR3 spells CASSQQQGNEQYV. As DNA, the CDR3 is TGTGCCAGCAGCCAACAACAGGGGAACGAGCAGTACGTC.

This clonotype was observed a few times. J is TRBJ2-3 and V is TRBV30, with D hard to call. The germline gives CDR1 GTSNPN, CDR2 SVGIG (reference sequence). V was trimmed by 4 bases and J by 3 bases, leaving 5 bases between them. The length of the CDR3 is 11 residues. CDR3 sequence: CAWTGTDTQYF. In DNA, the CDR3 is TGTGCCTGGACCGGTACAGATACGCAGTATTTT.

This clonotype occurred a few times. The chain uses TRBV12-3 or TRBV12-4 and TRBJ1-2; D not resolved. The CDR3 covers 15 residues. V lost 6 bases to trimming and J lost 8 bases, with 22 bases between them. The CDR3 DNA reads TGTGCCAGCAGCCCCGGACGGATACCTAATTGGGGCTACACCTTC. Protein sequence: CASSPGRIPNWGYTF.

The chain couples TRBV7-9 to TRBJ2-3; maybe TRBD1 (5 bases). Trimming left V 5 bases short and J 11 bases short, with 17 bases between. The CDR3 is 13 residues long. Germline V gene lookup returns CDR1 SEHNR and CDR2 FQNEAQ (reference sequence). The DNA of the CDR3 is TGTGCCAGCAGCACAGGCGGCGCGGTGGGGCAGTATTTT. Encoded protein: CASSTGGAVGQYF.

Here the CDR3 reads CASSSTGQTQYF. CDR3 sequence (DNA): TGCGCCAGCAGCTCGACAGGGCAGACCCAGTACTTC. The gene calls are TRBV4-1 and TRBJ2-5; 7 nucleotides agree with TRBD1. Per the germline V gene, CDR1 is MGHRA and CDR2 is YSYEKL. This CDR3 has 12 amino acids. V shed 5 bases, J shed 6 bases, and the junction held 3 bases outside the gene matches.

The rearrangement uses TRBV5-1 and TRBJ2-3, with D maybe TRBD2 (6 bases). The CDR3 length is 16 residues. Looked up from germline, CDR1 is SGHRS and CDR2 is YFSETQ. Trimming cost V 2 bases and J 7 bases, with 20 bases left between them. Here the CDR3 DNA reads TGCGCCAGCAGCTTAGCCGGGAGCCAGGGTCGGAATACGCAGTATTTT. Protein product: CASSLAGSQGRNTQYF.

This sequence joins TRBV9 and TRBJ2-3; possible D gene TRBD2, 6 bases. The V gene lost 0 bases and the J gene lost 0 bases, with 17 bases spanning the gap. CDR3 length: 18 amino acids. The germline gives CDR1 SGDLS, CDR2 YYNGEE. For the CDR3, the DNA is TGTGCCAGCAGCGTAGCTCGGAGGGTAGGTGGGAGCACAGATACGCAGTATTTT. Its protein product is CASSVARRVGGSTDTQYF.

This clonotype came up a few times. The gene calls are TRBV5-1 and TRBJ1-1; no clear D gene. This CDR3 spans 11 amino acids. Germline V gene lookup returns CDR1 SGHRS and CDR2 YFSETQ. The germline V and J ends were trimmed by 5 bases and 8 bases, with 10 bases remaining between them. The DNA for the CDR3 is TGCGCCAGCAGGCTGGTAGGAGAAGCTTTCTTT. It specifies CASRLVGEAFF.

This clonotype was seen a few times. The rearrangement joins TRBV2 to TRBJ1-5; a weak D match, TRBD1 (5 bases). The CDR3 covers 15 residues. Trimming removed 7 bases from V and 8 bases from J, with 21 bases in between. CDR1 is SNHLY and CDR2 is FYNNEI in the germline V gene. In nucleotides, the CDR3 is TGTGCCAGCAAAGGACGTTGGGGGAGCGGAGAGCCCCAGCATTTT. The encoded protein is CASKGRWGSGEPQHF.

This clonotype has more than one count but fewer than ten. The rearrangement joins TRBV7-6 to TRBJ2-1, with 12 bases matching TRBD2. The trim removed 5 bases at V and 3 bases at J, leaving 8 bases unmatched. Germline assignment: CDR1 SGHVS and CDR2 FNYEAQ. The CDR3 sequence is 17 residues long. This CDR3 is CASSGRLAGVNYNEQFF. CDR3 bases: TGTGCCAGCAGCGGGAGACTAGCGGGGGTCAACTACAATGAGCAGTTCTTC.

J is TRBJ2-2 and V is TRBV19; 10 bases align to TRBD1. The CDR3 has 16 amino acids. V lost 4 bases and J lost 5; bases outside the gene matches: 7. Germline values: CDR1 LNHDA, CDR2 SQIVND (reference sequence). In DNA, the CDR3 is TGTGCCAGTAGTACCAAGGACAGGGGGGGTACCGGGGAGCTGTTTTTT. Its translation is CASSTKDRGGTGELFF.

The chain uses TRBV7-2 and TRBJ2-5, with D hard to call. The V gene lost 3 bases and the J gene lost 5 bases, with 22 bases spanning the gap. CDR1 SGHTA and CDR2 FQGNSA come from the germline V gene. The CDR3 covers 17 residues. In DNA, the CDR3 is TGTGCCAGCAGCTTCACGGGTCCCCCAGCAAGAGTGGAGACCCAGTACTTC. Translated: CASSFTGPPARVETQYF.

The V gene is TRBV20-1, the J gene TRBJ2-2; D unresolved. Germline assignment: CDR1 DFQATT and CDR2 SNEGSKA (reference sequence). CDR3 size: 13 residues. V gave up 0 bases and J gave up 5 bases, with 7 bases separating them. In DNA form, the CDR3 reads TGCAGTGCTAGAGATTGGCAGACCGGGGAGCTGTTTTTT. Translated: CSARDWQTGELFF.

This clonotype was recorded at least ten times. V is TRBV12-3 or TRBV12-4 and J is TRBJ2-7; D possibly corresponds to TRBD1 (6 bases). V lost 5 bases and J lost 6, with 17 bases in between. The CDR3 consists of 14 residues. DNA for the CDR3: TGTGCCAGCAGTACCTCTGGACAACAGGGCGAGCAGTACTTC. It is translated as CASSTSGQQGEQYF.

The chain recombines TRBV30 with TRBJ2-1; 7 bases match TRBD1. The CDR3 contains 13 residues. Looked up from germline, CDR1 is GTSNPN and CDR2 is SVGIG (reference sequence). The trim removed 1 base at V and 10 bases at J, leaving 7 bases unmatched. In nucleotides, the CDR3 is TGTGCCTGGAGTGCCGACAGGGTAGGGGAGCAGTTCTTC. It translates to CAWSADRVGEQFF.